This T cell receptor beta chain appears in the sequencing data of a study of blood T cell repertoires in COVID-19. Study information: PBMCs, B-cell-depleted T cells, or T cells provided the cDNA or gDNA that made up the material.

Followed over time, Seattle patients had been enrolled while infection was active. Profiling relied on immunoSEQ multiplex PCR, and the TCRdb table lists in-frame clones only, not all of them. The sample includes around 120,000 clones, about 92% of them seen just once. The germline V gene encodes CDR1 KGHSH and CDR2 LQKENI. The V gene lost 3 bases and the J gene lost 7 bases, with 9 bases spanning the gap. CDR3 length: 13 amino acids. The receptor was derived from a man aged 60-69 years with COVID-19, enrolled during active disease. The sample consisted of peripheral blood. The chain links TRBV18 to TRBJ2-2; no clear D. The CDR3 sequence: CASSPSRNGELFF. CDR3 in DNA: TGTGCCAGCTCACCGTCGAGGAACGGGGAGCTGTTTTTT.